The 5 T cell receptor beta chains reported below all come from one sample, sequenced in a study of PD-1 blockade in mismatch repair-deficient tumors. The repertoire was sequenced with immunoSEQ multiplex PCR; TCRdb's copy has only in-frame clones and lacks some. In the table there are 90,000 to 130,000 clones, roughly 80% of which are singletons. The sequences come from peripheral blood, collected roughly 60 weeks after starting pembrolizumab. The source is an adult with mismatch repair-deficient cancer.

Here the CDR3 DNA reads TGTGCCAGCAGCTTCGAGGGACTAGCGGCAAATGAGCAGTTCTTC. This gives the protein CASSFEGLAANEQFF. V gene TRBV5-4 combines with J gene TRBJ2-1; 11 bases map to TRBD2. The CDR3 contains 15 residues. The V gene's germline CDR1 is SGHNT and CDR2 YYREEE (reference sequence). Trimming cost V 2 bases and J 7 bases; bases outside gene matches: 5.

The chain combines TRBV4-2 with TRBJ2-7; a possible D gene is TRBD2 (5 bases). Trimming removed 5 bases from V and 0 bases from J, with 11 bases in between. Germline V gene lookup returns CDR1 LGHNA and CDR2 YNFKEQ. This CDR3 spans 14 amino acids. The DNA for the CDR3 is TGTGCCAGCAGCAACCCGGGAAGCTCCTACGAGCAGTACTTC. Its protein product is CASSNPGSSYEQYF.

The chain couples TRBV5-1 to TRBJ2-1; TRBD1 matches at 9 bases. CDR3 length: 14 residues. Germline values: CDR1 SGHRS, CDR2 YFSETQ. With 7 bases clipped from V and 4 bases from J, the junction kept 6 bases outside the gene matches. The CDR3 here is CASYDRGGYNEQFF. CDR3 coding DNA: TGCGCCAGCTATGACAGGGGGGGATACAATGAGCAGTTCTTC.

The chain couples TRBV19 to TRBJ1-5, with unresolved D. Germline lookup yields CDR1 LNHDA and CDR2 SQIVND (reference sequence). The length of the CDR3 is 14 residues. V lost 3 bases and J 3 bases, leaving 9 bases between the germline ends. CDR3 coding DNA: TGTGCCAGTAGTATGGGTAGGTACAATCAGCCCCAGCATTTT. Protein: CASSMGRYNQPQHF. Filled out from reference TRBV19 and TRBJ1-5, the complete variable domain reads DGGITQSPKYLFRKEGQNVTLSCEQNLNHDAMYWYRQDPGQGLRLIYYSQIVNDFQKGDIAEGYSVSREKKESFPLTVTSAQKNPTAFYLCASSMGRYNQPQHFGDGTRLSIL.

The chain recombines TRBV30 with TRBJ2-1, with unresolved D. Germline V gene lookup returns CDR1 GTSNPN and CDR2 SVGIG (reference sequence). The CDR3 has 14 amino acids. Trimming pared 3 bases from V and 0 bases from J, leaving 9 bases between. CDR3 in DNA: TGTGCCTGGAGGGAAAAGAGCTCCTACAATGAGCAGTTCTTC. This codes for CAWREKSSYNEQFF.